This TCR beta chain was recorded in a study of patients and donors after allogeneic stem cell transplantation. The V gene's germline CDR1 is ENHRY and CDR2 SYGVKD. The CDR3 runs to 16 residues. Trimming removed 2 bases from V and 2 bases from J; junction bases left unmatched: 3. This clonotype was found many times. MiXCR, run by TCRdb on the RT-PCR reads, gives a single entry per CDR3 protein. The sample contains more than 850,000 distinct CDR3 sequences, 15% to 20% of which appear only once. The sequence came from a human donor who was either an allogeneic HSCT recipient or a stem cell or donor lymphocyte infusion donor (not recorded which). It is not recorded whose cells these are; they may come from a transplant donor. The chain combines TRBV10-3 with TRBJ2-5; 12 nucleotides agree with TRBD2. The sequencing sample was made of blood, either unsorted or a sorted T cell fraction (not recorded which). CDR3 sequence reads: CAISEGLAGLQETQYF. The CDR3 DNA reads TGTGCCATCAGTGAGGGACTAGCGGGGCTTCAAGAGACCCAGTACTTC.